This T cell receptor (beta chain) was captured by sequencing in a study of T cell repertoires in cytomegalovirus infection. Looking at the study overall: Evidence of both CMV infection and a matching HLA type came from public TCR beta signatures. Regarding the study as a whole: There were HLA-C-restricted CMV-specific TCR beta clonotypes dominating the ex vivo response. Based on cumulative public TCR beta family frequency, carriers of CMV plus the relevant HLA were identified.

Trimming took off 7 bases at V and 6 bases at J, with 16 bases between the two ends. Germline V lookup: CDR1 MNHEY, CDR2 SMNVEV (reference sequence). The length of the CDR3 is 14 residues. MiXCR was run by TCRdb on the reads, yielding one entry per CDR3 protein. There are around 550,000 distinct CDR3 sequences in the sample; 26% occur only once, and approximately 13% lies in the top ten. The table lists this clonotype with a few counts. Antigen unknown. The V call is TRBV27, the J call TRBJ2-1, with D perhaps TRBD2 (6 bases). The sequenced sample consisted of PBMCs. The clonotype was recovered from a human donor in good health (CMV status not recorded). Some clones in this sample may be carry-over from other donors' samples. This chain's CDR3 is CASKFGGLGNEQFF. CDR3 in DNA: TGTGCCAGCAAGTTTGGGGGACTCGGCAATGAGCAGTTCTTC.